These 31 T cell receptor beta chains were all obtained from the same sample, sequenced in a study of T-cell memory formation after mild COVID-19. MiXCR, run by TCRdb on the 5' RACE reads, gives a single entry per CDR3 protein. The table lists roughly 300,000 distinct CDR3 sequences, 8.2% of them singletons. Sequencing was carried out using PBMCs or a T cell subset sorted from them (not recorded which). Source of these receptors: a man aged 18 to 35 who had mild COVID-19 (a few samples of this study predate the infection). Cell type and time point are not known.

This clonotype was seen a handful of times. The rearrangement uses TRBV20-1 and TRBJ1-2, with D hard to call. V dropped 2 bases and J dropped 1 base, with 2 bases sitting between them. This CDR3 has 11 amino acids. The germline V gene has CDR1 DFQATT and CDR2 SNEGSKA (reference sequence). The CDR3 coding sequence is TGCAGTGCTAGAATTAACTATGGCTACACCTTC. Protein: CSARINYGYTF.

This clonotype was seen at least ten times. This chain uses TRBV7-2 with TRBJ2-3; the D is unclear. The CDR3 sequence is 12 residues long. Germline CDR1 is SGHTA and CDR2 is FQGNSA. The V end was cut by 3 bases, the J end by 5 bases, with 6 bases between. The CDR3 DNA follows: TGTGCCAGCAGCTTCCTAAGAGATACGCAGTATTTT. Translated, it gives CASSFLRDTQYF. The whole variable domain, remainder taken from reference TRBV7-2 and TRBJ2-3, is GAGVSQSPSNKVTEKGKDVELRCDPISGHTALYWYRQSLGQGLEFLIYFQGNSAPDKSGLPSDRFSAERTGGSVSTLTIQRTQQEDSAVYLCASSFLRDTQYFGPGTRLTVL.

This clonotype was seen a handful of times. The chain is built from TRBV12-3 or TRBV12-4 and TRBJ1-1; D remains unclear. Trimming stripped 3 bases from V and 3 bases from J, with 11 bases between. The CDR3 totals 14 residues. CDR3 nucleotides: TGTGCCAGCAGTTTCGCAGGACCATACACTGAAGCTTTCTTT. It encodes CASSFAGPYTEAFF.

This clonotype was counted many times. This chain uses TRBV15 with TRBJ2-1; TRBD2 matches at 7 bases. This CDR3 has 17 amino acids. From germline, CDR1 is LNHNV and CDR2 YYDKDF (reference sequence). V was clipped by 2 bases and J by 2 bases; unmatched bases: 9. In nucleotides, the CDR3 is TGTGCCACCAGCAGATATGACAGCGGGGAGACCTACAATGAGCAGTTCTTC. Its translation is CATSRYDSGETYNEQFF. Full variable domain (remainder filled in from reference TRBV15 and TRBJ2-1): DAMVIQNPRYQVTQFGKPVTLSCSQTLNHNVMYWYQQKSSQAPKLLFHYYDKDFNNEADTPDNFQSRRPNTSFCFLDIRSPGLGDTAMYLCATSRYDSGETYNEQFFGPGTRLTVL.

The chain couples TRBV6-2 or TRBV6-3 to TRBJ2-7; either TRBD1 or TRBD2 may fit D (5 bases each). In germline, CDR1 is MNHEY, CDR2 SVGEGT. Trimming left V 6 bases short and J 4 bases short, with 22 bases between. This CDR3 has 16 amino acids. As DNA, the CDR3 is TGTGCCAGCAGCCAGGGACGGGTCCTCAATGGATACGAGCAGTACTTC. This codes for CASSQGRVLNGYEQYF.

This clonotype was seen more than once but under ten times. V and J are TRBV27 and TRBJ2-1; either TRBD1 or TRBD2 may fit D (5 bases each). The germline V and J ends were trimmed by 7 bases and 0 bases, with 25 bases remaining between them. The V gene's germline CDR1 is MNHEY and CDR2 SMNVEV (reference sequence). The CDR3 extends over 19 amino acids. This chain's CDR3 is CASTPRGASLLRSYNEQFF. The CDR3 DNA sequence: TGTGCCAGCACCCCCCGAGGGGCTAGCCTTTTACGCTCCTACAATGAGCAGTTCTTC.

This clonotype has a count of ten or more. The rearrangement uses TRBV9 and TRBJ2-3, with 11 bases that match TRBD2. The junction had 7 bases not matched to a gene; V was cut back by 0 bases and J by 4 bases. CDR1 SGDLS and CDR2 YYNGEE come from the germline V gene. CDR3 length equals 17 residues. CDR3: CASSVAGSGGAADTQYF. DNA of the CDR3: TGTGCCAGCAGCGTAGCGGGTAGCGGGGGGGCCGCAGATACGCAGTATTTT.

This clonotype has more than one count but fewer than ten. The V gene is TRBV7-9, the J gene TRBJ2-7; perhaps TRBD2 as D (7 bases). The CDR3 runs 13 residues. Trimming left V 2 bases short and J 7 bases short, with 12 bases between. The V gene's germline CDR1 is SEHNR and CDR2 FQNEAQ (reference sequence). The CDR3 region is CASSLKGGGEQYV. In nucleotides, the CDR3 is TGTGCCAGCAGCTTAAAAGGGGGAGGGGAGCAGTACGTC.

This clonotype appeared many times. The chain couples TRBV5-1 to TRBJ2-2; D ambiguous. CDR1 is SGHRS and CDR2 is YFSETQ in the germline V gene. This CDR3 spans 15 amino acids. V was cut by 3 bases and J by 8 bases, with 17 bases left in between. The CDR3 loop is CASSWGFRTSGELFF. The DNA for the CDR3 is TGCGCCAGCAGCTGGGGATTCCGGACCTCAGGGGAGCTGTTTTTT. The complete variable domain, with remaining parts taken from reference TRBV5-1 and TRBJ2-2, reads KAGVTQTPRYLIKTRGQQVTLSCSPISGHRSVSWYQQTPGQGLQFLFEYFSETQRNKGNFPGRFSGRQFSNSRSEMNVSTLELGDSALYLCASSWGFRTSGELFFGEGSRLTVL.

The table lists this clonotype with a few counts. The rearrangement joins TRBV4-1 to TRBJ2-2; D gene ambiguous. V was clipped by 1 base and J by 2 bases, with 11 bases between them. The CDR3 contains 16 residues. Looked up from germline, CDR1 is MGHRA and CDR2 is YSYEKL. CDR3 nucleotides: TGCGCCAGCAGCCAAGTCATGATGGATAACACCGGGGAGCTGTTTTTT. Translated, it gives CASSQVMMDNTGELFF.

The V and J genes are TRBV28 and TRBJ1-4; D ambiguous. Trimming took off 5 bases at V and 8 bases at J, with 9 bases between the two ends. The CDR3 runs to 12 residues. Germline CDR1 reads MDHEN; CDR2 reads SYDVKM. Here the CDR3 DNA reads TGTGCCAGCAGTACCCTAGCGGAAAAACTGTTTTTT. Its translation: CASSTLAEKLFF.

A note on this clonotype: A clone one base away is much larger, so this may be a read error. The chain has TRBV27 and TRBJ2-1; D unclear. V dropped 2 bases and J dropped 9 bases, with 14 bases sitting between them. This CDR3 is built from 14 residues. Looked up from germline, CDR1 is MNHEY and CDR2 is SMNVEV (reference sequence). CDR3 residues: CASSLGPSFGEQFF. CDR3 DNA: TGTGCCAGCAGTTTAGGACCTTCCTTCGGTGAGCAGTTCTTC.

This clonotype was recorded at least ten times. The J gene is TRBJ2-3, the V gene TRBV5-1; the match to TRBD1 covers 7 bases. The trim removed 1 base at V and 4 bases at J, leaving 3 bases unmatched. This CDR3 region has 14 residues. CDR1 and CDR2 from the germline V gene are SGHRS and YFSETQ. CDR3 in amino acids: CASSLTGVADTQYF. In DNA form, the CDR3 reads TGCGCCAGCAGCTTGACAGGGGTGGCAGATACGCAGTATTTT.

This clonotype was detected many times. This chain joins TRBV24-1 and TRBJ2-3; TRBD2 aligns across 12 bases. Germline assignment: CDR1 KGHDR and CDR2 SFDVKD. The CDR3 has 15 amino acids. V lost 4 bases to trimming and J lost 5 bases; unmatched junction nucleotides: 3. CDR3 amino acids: CATSDRGLAGDTQYF. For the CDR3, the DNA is TGTGCCACCAGTGACCGGGGACTAGCGGGAGATACGCAGTATTTT.

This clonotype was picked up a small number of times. The CDR3 loop is CASSLAGSEGSKNTEAFF. The CDR3 bases are TGTGCCAGCAGCTTGGCCGGCAGTGAGGGGTCCAAGAACACTGAAGCTTTCTTT. J is TRBJ1-1 and V is TRBV11-2; maybe TRBD1 (5 bases). The CDR3 has 18 residues. The germline V gene has CDR1 SGHAT and CDR2 FQNNGV. Deletions cut 3 bases from V and 1 base from J, with 21 bases between.

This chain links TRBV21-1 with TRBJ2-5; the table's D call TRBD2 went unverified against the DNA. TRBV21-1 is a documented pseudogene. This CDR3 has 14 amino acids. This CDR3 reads CASSKERLGETQYF. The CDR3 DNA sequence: TGTGCCAGCAGCAAAGAGAGGCTAGGAGAGACCCAGTACTTC.

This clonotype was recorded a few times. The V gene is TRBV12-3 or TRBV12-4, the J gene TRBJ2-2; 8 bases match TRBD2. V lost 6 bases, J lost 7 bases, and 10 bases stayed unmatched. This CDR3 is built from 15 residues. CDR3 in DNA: TGTGCCAGCAGCAGGACGGGGGGGGCAATCGGGGAGCTGTTTTTT. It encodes CASSRTGGAIGELFF.

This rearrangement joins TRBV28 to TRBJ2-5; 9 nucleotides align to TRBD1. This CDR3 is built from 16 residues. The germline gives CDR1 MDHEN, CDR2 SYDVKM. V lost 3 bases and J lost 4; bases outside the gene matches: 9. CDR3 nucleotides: TGTGCCAGCAGTTTTTATAGGACAGGGGTGGGAGAGACCCAGTACTTC. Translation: CASSFYRTGVGETQYF.

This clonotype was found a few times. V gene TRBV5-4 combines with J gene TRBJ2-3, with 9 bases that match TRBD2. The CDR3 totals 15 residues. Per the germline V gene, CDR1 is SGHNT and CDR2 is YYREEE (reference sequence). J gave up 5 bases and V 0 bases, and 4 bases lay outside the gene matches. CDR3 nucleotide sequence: TGTGCCAGCAGCTTGGTTAGCGGGGGAGGAGATACGCAGTATTTT. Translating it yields CASSLVSGGGDTQYF.

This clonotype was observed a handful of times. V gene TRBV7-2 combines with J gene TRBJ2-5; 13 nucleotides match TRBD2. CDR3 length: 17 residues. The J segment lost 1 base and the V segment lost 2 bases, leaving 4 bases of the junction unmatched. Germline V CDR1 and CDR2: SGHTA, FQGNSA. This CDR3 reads CASSLLRLAGGQETQYF. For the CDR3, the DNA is TGTGCCAGCAGCTTACTGAGACTAGCGGGGGGCCAAGAGACCCAGTACTTC.

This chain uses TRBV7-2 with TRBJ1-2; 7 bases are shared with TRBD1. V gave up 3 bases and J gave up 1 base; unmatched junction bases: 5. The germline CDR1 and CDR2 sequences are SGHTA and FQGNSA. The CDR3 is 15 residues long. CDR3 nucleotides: TGTGCCAGCAGCTTGTCCGGGACAGATAACTATGGCTACACCTTC. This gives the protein CASSLSGTDNYGYTF.

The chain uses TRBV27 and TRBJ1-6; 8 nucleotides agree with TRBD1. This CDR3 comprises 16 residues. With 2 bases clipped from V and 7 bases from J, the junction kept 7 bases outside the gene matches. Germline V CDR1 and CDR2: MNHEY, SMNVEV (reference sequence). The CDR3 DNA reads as TGTGCCAGCAGTTTAGGACTCCGGGACAGGAATTCACCCCTCCACTTT. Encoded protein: CASSLGLRDRNSPLHF.

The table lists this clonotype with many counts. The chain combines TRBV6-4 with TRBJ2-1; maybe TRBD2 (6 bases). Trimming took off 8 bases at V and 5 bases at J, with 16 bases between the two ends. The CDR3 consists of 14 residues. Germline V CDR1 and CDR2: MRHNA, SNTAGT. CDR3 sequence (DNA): TGTGCCAGCCGCGGGGTAAGAGGTAACAATGAGCAGTTCTTC. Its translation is CASRGVRGNNEQFF.

DNA for the CDR3: TGCGCCAGCAGTGAGTCGCGGGAGACTGAAGCTTTCTTT. Residues: CASSESRETEAFF. The chain joins TRBV10-1 to TRBJ1-1, with no clear D. V lost 0 bases and J lost 5, with 7 bases in between. Germline assignment: CDR1 WNHNN and CDR2 SYGVQD (reference sequence). The CDR3 totals 13 residues.

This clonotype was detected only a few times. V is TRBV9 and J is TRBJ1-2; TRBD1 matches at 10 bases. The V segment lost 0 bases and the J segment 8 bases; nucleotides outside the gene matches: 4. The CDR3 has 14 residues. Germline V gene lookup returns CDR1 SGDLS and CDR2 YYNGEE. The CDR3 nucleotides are TGTGCCAGCAGCGTAGGGGGGACAGGGGACGGCTACACCTTC. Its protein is CASSVGGTGDGYTF. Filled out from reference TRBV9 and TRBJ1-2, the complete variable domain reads DSGVTQTPKHLITATGQRVTLRCSPRSGDLSVYWYQQSLDQGLQFLIQYYNGEERAKGNILERFSAQQFPDLHSELNLSSLELGDSALYFCASSVGGTGDGYTFGSGTRLTVV.

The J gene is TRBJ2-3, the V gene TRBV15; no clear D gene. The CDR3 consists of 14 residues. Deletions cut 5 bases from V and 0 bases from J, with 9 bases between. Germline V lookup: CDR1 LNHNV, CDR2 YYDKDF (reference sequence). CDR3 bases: TGTGCCACCAGCCCTGGGTTGAGCACAGATACGCAGTATTTT. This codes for CATSPGLSTDTQYF.

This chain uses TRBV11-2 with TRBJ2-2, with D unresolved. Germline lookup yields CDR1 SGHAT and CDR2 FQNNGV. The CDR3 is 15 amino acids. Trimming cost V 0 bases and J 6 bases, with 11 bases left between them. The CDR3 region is CASSLEGGVAGELFF. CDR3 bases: TGTGCCAGCAGCTTAGAGGGTGGGGTTGCCGGGGAGCTGTTTTTT.

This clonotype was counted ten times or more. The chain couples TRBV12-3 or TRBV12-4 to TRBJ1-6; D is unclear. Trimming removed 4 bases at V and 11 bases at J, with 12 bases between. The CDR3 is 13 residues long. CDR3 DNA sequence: TGTGCCAGCAGTTGGGAGAATTGGGCACCCCTCCACTTT. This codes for CASSWENWAPLHF.

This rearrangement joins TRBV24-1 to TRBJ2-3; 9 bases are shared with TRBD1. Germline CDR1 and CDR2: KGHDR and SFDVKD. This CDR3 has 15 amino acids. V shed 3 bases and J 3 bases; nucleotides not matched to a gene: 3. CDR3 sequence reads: CATSDQDRGTDTQYF. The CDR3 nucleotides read TGTGCCACCAGTGATCAGGACAGGGGAACAGATACGCAGTATTTT.

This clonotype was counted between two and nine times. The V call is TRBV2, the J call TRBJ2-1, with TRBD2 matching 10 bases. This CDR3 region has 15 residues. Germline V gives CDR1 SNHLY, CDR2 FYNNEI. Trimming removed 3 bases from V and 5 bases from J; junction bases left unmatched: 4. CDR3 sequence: CASSDTSGEHNEQFF. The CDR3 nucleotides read TGTGCCAGCAGTGACACTAGCGGGGAACACAATGAGCAGTTCTTC.

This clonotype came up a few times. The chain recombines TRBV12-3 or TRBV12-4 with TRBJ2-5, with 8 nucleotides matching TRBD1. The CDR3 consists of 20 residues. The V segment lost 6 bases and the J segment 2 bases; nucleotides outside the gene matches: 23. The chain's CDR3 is CASRAHDRGLRAVIQETQYF. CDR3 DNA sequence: TGTGCCAGCAGGGCCCACGACAGGGGCTTAAGGGCTGTGATACAAGAGACCCAGTACTTC.